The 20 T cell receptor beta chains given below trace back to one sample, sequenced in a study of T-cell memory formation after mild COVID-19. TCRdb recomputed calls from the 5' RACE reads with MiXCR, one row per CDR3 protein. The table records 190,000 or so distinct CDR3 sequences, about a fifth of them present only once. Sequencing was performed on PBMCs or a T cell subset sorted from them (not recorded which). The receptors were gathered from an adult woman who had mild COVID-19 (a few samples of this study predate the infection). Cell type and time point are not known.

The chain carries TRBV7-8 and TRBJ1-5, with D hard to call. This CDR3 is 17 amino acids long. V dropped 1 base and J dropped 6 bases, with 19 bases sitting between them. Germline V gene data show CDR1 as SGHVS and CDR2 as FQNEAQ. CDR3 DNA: TGTGCCAGCAGCTTAGGGGTGATCTGGGATCCAGGTCAGCCCCAGCATTTT. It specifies CASSLGVIWDPGQPQHF.

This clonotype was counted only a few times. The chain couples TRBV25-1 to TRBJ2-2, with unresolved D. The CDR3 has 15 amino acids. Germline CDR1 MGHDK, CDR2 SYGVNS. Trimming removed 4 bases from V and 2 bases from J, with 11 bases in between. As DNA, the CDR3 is TGTGCCAGCAGTGTCGAACGAAGCAACACCGGGGAGCTGTTTTTT. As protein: CASSVERSNTGELFF.

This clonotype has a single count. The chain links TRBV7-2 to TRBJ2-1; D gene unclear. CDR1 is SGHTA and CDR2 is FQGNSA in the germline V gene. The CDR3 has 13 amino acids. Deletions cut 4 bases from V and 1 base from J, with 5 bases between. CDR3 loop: CASSWVSYNEQFF. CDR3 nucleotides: TGTGCCAGCAGCTGGGTATCCTACAATGAGCAGTTCTTC.

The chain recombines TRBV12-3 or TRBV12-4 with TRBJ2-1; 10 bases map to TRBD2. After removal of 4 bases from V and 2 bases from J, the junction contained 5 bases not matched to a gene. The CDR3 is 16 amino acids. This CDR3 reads CASSSTGTSAYNEQFF. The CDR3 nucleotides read TGTGCCAGCAGTTCAACCGGGACTAGCGCCTACAATGAGCAGTTCTTC.

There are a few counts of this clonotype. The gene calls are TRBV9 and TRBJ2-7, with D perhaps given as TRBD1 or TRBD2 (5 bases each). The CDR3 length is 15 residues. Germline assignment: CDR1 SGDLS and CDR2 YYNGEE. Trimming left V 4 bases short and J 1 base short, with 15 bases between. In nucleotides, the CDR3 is TGTGCCAGCAGCCCCCAAAGGGACCTATCCTACGAGCAGTACTTC. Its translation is CASSPQRDLSYEQYF.

The CDR3 here is CSVATGQGSYEQYF. The CDR3 DNA reads TGCAGCGTTGCGACGGGACAGGGGTCCTACGAGCAGTACTTC. This chain joins TRBV29-1 and TRBJ2-7, with 10 nucleotides matching TRBD1. The CDR3 covers 14 residues. In germline, CDR1 is SQVTM, CDR2 ANQGSEA. V was pared by 4 bases and J by 1 base, with 4 bases of the junction left unmatched.

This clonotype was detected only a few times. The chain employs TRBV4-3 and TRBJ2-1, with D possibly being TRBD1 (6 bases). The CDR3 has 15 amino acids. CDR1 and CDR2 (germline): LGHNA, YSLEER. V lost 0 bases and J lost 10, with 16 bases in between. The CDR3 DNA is TGCGCCAGCAGCCAAGAGCAGGGGCTGTTAAAAGAGCAGTTCTTC. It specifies CASSQEQGLLKEQFF.

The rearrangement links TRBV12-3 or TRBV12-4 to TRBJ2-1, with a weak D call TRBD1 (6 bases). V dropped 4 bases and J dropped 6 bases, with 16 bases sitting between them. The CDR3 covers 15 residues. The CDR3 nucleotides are TGTGCCAGCAGTTCGTACCGGGACACCCCCAATGAGCAGTTCTTC. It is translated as CASSSYRDTPNEQFF.

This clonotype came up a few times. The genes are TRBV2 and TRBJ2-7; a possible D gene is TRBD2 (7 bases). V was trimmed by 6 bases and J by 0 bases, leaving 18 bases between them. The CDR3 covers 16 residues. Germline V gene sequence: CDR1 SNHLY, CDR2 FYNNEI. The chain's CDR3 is CASSQGGGGLSYEQYF. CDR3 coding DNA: TGTGCCAGCAGCCAGGGAGGGGGGGGCCTCTCCTACGAGCAGTACTTC.

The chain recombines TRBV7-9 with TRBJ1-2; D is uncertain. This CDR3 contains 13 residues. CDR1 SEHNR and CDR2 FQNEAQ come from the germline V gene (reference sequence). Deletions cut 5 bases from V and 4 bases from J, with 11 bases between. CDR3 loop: CASSREPFYGYTF. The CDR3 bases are TGTGCCAGCAGCCGGGAGCCTTTCTATGGCTACACCTTC.

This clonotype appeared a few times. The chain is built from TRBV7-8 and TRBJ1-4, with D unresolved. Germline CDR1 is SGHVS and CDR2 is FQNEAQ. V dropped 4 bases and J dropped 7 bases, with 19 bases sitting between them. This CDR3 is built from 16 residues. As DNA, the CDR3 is TGTGCCAGCAGCTCTGGATCGGGAATACCAAGTGAAAAACTGTTTTTT. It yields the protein CASSSGSGIPSEKLFF.

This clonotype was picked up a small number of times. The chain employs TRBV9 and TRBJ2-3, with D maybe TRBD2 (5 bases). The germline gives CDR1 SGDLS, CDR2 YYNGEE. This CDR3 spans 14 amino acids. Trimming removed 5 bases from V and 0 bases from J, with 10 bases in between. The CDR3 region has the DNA TGTGCCAGCAGTGGAAGCGGTAGCACAGATACGCAGTATTTT. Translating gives CASSGSGSTDTQYF.

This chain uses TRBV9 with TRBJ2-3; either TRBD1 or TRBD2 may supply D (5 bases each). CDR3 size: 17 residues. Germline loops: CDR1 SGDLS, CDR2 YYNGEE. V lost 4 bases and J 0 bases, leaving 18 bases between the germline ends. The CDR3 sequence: CASSPGRALPSTDTQYF. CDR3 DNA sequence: TGTGCCAGCAGCCCAGGGAGAGCTCTCCCTAGCACAGATACGCAGTATTTT.

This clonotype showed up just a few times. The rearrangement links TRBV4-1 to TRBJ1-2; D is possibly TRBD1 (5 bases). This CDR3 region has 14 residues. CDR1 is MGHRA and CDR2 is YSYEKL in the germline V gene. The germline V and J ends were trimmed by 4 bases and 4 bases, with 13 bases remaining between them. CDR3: CASSPRDARYGYTF. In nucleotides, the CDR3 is TGCGCCAGCAGCCCCCGGGACGCCCGCTATGGCTACACCTTC.

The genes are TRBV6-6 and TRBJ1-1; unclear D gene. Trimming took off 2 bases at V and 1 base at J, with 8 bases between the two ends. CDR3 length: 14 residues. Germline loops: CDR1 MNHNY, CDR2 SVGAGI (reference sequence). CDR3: CASSYEWRNTEAFF. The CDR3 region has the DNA TGTGCCAGCAGTTACGAATGGAGGAACACTGAAGCTTTCTTT.

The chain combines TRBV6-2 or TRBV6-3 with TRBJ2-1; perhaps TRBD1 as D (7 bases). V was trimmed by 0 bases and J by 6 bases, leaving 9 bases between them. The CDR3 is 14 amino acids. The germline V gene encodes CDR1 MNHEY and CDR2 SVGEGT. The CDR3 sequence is CASSYSQGGNEQFF. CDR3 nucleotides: TGTGCCAGCAGTTACTCCCAGGGGGGCAATGAGCAGTTCTTC.

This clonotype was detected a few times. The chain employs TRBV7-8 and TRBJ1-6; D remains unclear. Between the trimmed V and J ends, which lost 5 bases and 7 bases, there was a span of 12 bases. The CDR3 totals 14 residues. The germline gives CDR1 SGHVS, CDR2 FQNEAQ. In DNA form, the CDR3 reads TGTGCCAGCAGCGCCAGACGGGAAAATTCACCCCTCCACTTT. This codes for CASSARRENSPLHF.

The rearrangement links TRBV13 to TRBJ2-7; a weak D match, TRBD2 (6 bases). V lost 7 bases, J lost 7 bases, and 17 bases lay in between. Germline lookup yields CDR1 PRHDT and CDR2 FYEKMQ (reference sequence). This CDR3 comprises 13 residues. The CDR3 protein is CASTALDGGEQYF. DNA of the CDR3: TGTGCCAGCACCGCCCTAGACGGGGGAGAGCAGTACTTC.

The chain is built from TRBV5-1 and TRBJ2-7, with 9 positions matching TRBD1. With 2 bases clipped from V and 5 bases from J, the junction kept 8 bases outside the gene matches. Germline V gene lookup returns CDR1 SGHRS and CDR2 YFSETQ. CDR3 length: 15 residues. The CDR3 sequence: CASSFPGQGLDEQYF. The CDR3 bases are TGCGCCAGCAGCTTCCCCGGACAGGGGCTGGACGAGCAGTACTTC.

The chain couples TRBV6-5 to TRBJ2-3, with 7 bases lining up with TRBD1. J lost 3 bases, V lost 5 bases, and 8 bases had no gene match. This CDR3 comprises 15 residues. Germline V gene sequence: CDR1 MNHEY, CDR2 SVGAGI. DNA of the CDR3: TGTGCCAGCAGTCAACGGACGACAGGGACAGATACGCAGTATTTT. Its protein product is CASSQRTTGTDTQYF.